This TCR beta chain was identified during a study of blood T cell repertoires in COVID-19. V was pared by 4 bases and J by 9 bases, with 12 bases of the junction left unmatched. This CDR3 comprises 15 residues. The V gene's germline CDR1 is LNHDA and CDR2 SQIVND (reference sequence). Original methodology: Nucleated cell number was recorded as an estimate derived from reference gene primer amplification. The protocol was immunoSEQ multiplex PCR, while the TCRdb copy is restricted to in-frame clones and leaves out a portion. V and J calls plus clone size are reproduced from that table; the DNA served to infer D and trimming. The profile covers over 350,000 clones, with 70% to 90% appearing a single time and roughly 1.4% taken by the ten largest.

This rearrangement joins TRBV19 to TRBJ2-1; 7 bases map to TRBD2. The source is a woman aged 25-40 years with active or convalescent COVID-19. Sequenced sample: peripheral blood. CDR3 DNA sequence: TGTGCCAGTAGTACCCCCGGACTAGGCAACGTTGAGCAGTTCTTC. Translation: CASSTPGLGNVEQFF. The variable domain in full, completed from reference TRBV19 and TRBJ2-1, reads DGGITQSPKYLFRKEGQNVTLSCEQNLNHDAMYWYRQDPGQGLRLIYYSQIVNDFQKGDIAEGYSVSREKKESFPLTVTSAQKNPTAFYLCASSTPGLGNVEQFFGPGTRLTVL.